These T cell receptor beta chains were read from a single sample in a study of CD8 T cells in Susac syndrome. TCRdb recomputed calls from the immunoSEQ multiplex PCR reads with MiXCR, one row per CDR3 protein. Here the sample spans roughly 150,000 distinct CDR3 sequences, around 96% being singletons. The material sequenced was CD8+ T cells from PBMCs. The source of these receptors is a human donor with multiple sclerosis. The CDR3 runs from the conserved cysteine through the conserved F or W. The order of the fields is J gene, clone size, V gene, D gene, CDR3 DNA, CDR3 protein. The D gene is left open where the match is weak. Part of the rows lack a size; the others show once, few, many or a class for expanded clones.

J: TRBJ2-2
size: NA
V: TRBV11-2
D: NA
DNA: TGTGCCAGCAGCGATCCTGCACAGGGCCCGAACACCGGGGAGCTGTTTTTT
CDR3: CASSDPAQGPNTGELFF

J: TRBJ2-3
size: NA
V: TRBV13
D: NA
DNA: TGTGCCAGCAGCTTCAAAGATCGTTCCGGAGATACGCAGTATTTT
CDR3: CASSFKDRSGDTQYF

J: TRBJ1-1
size: once
V: TRBV5-6
D: NA
DNA: TGTGCCAGCAGTCCCCGGGGGCTCGCTGAAGCTTTCTTT
CDR3: CASSPRGLAEAFF

J: TRBJ2-1
size: NA
V: TRBV12-3/TRBV12-4
D: TRBD2
DNA: TGTGCCAGCAGGCCAGGACTAGCGGGCTACAATGAGCAGTTCTTC
CDR3: CASRPGLAGYNEQFF

J: TRBJ1-2
size: NA
V: TRBV29-1
D: NA
DNA: TGCAGCGTTGGTGGACGAAATGGCTACACCTTC
CDR3: CSVGGRNGYTF

J: TRBJ1-6
size: NA
V: TRBV20-1
D: NA
DNA: TGCAGTGCTAGAGATAATGGCAGGGTGGGGAATTCACCCCTCCACTTT
CDR3: CSARDNGRVGNSPLHF

J: TRBJ2-5
size: NA
V: TRBV4-1
D: TRBD2
DNA: TGCGCCAGCAGCCATCCCCGTCCTAGCGGGGGGGCCCCCCAAGAGACCCAGTACTTC
CDR3: CASSHPRPSGGAPQETQYF

J: TRBJ1-1
size: few
V: TRBV27
D: TRBD1
DNA: TGTGCCAGCCTAGGGGGCCCCAACACTGAAGCTTTCTTT
CDR3: CASLGGPNTEAFF

J: TRBJ1-6
size: NA
V: TRBV13
D: NA
DNA: TGTGCCAGCAGTTCATGGAATTCACCCCTCCACTTT
CDR3: CASSSWNSPLHF

J: TRBJ1-5
size: NA
V: TRBV30
D: NA
DNA: TGTGCCTGGACTTCACGGACAGCCGGTAATCAGCCCCAGCATTTT
CDR3: CAWTSRTAGNQPQHF

J: TRBJ2-1
size: NA
V: TRBV27
D: NA
DNA: TGTGCCAGCAGTTTATCCCGTTACAATGAGCAGTTCTTC
CDR3: CASSLSRYNEQFF

J: TRBJ1-3
size: NA
V: TRBV20-1
D: NA
DNA: TGCAGTGCTAGAGAGAGGGGTGCTGGAAACACCATATATTTT
CDR3: CSARERGAGNTIYF

J: TRBJ2-3
size: NA
V: TRBV29-1
D: NA
DNA: TGCAGCGTTGAGTTTTCCACCGCTGCAGGTCTACCCACAGATACGCAGTATTTT
CDR3: CSVEFSTAAGLPTDTQYF

J: TRBJ1-2
size: NA
V: TRBV9
D: NA
DNA: TGTGCCAGCAGCGGGGGAAGCTACACCTTC
CDR3: CASSGGSYTF

J: TRBJ2-1
size: NA
V: TRBV29-1
D: NA
DNA: TGCAGCGTTGAAGATTGGACCCCCCGGGCGCAGTTCTTC
CDR3: CSVEDWTPRAQFF

J: TRBJ1-1
size: NA
V: TRBV29-1
D: NA
DNA: TGCAGCGTTGACAACATGAACACTGAAGCTTTCTTT
CDR3: CSVDNMNTEAFF

J: TRBJ2-7
size: once
V: TRBV20-1
D: NA
DNA: TGCAGTGCTACGGGCAGGGAGCATAGCTACGAGCAGTACTTC
CDR3: CSATGREHSYEQYF

J: TRBJ2-2
size: NA
V: TRBV3-1
D: NA
DNA: TGTGCCAGCAGCCAAGATCTGGTTAGAGCCGGGGAGCTGTTTTTT
CDR3: CASSQDLVRAGELFF

J: TRBJ1-1
size: NA
V: TRBV27
D: TRBD1
DNA: TGTGCCAGCAAATCAGGGGGGAACACTGAAGCTTTCTTT
CDR3: CASKSGGNTEAFF

J: TRBJ1-1
size: NA
V: TRBV7-9
D: NA
DNA: TGTGCCAGCAGCTCACCAAGGGGCCCTAACACTGAAGCTTTCTTT
CDR3: CASSSPRGPNTEAFF

J: TRBJ2-7
size: NA
V: TRBV7-9
D: NA
DNA: TGTGCCAGCAGTCCCGGACAGAGAGTCTCCTACGAGCAGTACTTC
CDR3: CASSPGQRVSYEQYF

J: TRBJ1-2
size: NA
V: TRBV14
D: NA
DNA: TGTGCCAGCAGCCAAGATGGGCCGTTCGCGGGCTACACCTTC
CDR3: CASSQDGPFAGYTF

J: TRBJ1-1
size: NA
V: TRBV2
D: NA
DNA: TGTGCCAGCAGTGGGAGGACTGAAGCTTTCTTT
CDR3: CASSGRTEAFF

J: TRBJ2-6
size: NA
V: TRBV11-1
D: NA
DNA: TGTGCCAGCAGCCCAACAGACTCTGGGGCCAACGTCCTGACTTTC
CDR3: CASSPTDSGANVLTF

J: TRBJ2-3
size: NA
V: TRBV12-3/TRBV12-4
D: TRBD2
DNA: TGTGCCAGCAGTGGGCGGGGGGGCCCCACAGATACGCAGTATTTT
CDR3: CASSGRGGPTDTQYF

J: TRBJ2-7
size: NA
V: TRBV4-1
D: TRBD2
DNA: TGCGCCAGCAGCCAAGAGGGACTAGCGGTCTACGAGCAGTACTTC
CDR3: CASSQEGLAVYEQYF

J: TRBJ2-3
size: NA
V: TRBV27
D: NA
DNA: TGTGCCAGCAGGAGGCAGGGAGTAGTGACAGATACGCAGTATTTT
CDR3: CASRRQGVVTDTQYF

J: TRBJ2-1
size: NA
V: TRBV20-1
D: TRBD1
DNA: TGCAGTGCTAGAGATCGGGGTTGGACAGGGAGGAATGAGCAGTTCTTC
CDR3: CSARDRGWTGRNEQFF

J: TRBJ2-1
size: NA
V: TRBV27
D: NA
DNA: TGTGCCAGCCGGGGCTTATCCTACAATGAGCAGTTCTTC
CDR3: CASRGLSYNEQFF

J: TRBJ2-7
size: NA
V: TRBV7-8
D: TRBD2
DNA: TGTGCCAGCAGCTTAGCCGGGACACCGGGGGGGGTCGTGCAGTACTTC
CDR3: CASSLAGTPGGVVQYF

J: TRBJ2-1
size: NA
V: TRBV28
D: TRBD2
DNA: TGTGCCAGCAGTCCTGGACTAGGATCTGAGCAGTTCTTC
CDR3: CASSPGLGSEQFF

J: TRBJ2-7
size: NA
V: TRBV6-5
D: TRBD1
DNA: TGTGCCACCTGGGACAGGGGATCCTACGAGCAGTACTTC
CDR3: CATWDRGSYEQYF

J: TRBJ2-1
size: NA
V: TRBV2
D: TRBD2
DNA: TGTGCCAGCGCCCACGGGGAGCGGGGCAATGAGCAGTTCTTC
CDR3: CASAHGERGNEQFF

J: TRBJ1-5
size: NA
V: TRBV4-1
D: TRBD1
DNA: TGCGCCAGCAGCCACGACCCGGGACAGAACACCAATCAGCCCCAGCATTTT
CDR3: CASSHDPGQNTNQPQHF

J: TRBJ2-5
size: NA
V: TRBV7-3
D: NA
DNA: TGTGCCAGCAGCTTAACGGATATGGAGACCCAGTACTTC
CDR3: CASSLTDMETQYF

J: TRBJ1-1
size: NA
V: TRBV30
D: NA
DNA: TGTGCCTGGAGAAGGGCCCACGAAGCTTTCTTT
CDR3: CAWRRAHEAFF

J: TRBJ2-7
size: NA
V: TRBV20-1
D: TRBD1
DNA: TGCAGTGCTCGACCGGACAGGGGGCCTACCTACGAGCAGTACTTC
CDR3: CSARPDRGPTYEQYF

J: TRBJ2-1
size: NA
V: TRBV7-9
D: NA
DNA: TGTGCCAGCAGCTTACAGCCGGGGAGCTCCTACAATGAGCAGTTCTTC
CDR3: CASSLQPGSSYNEQFF

J: TRBJ1-5
size: NA
V: TRBV19
D: NA
DNA: TGTGCCAGTAGTATAGACAGGGAAGGCAATCAGCCCCAGCATTTT
CDR3: CASSIDREGNQPQHF

J: TRBJ1-1
size: NA
V: TRBV13
D: NA
DNA: TGTGCCAGCCTAAGGAGGGCCCAATCGGGGTCTGAAGCTTTCTTT
CDR3: CASLRRAQSGSEAFF

J: TRBJ2-3
size: NA
V: TRBV7-2
D: TRBD1
DNA: TGTGCCAGCAGCATACGGGACAGTAGCACAGATACGCAGTATTTT
CDR3: CASSIRDSSTDTQYF

J: TRBJ2-3
size: NA
V: TRBV4-1
D: NA
DNA: TGCGCCAGCAGCCGTACCACCACAGATACGCAGTATTTT
CDR3: CASSRTTTDTQYF

J: TRBJ2-3
size: once
V: TRBV7-9
D: NA
DNA: TGTGCCAGCACCGTACATACTCCTAGCACAGATACGCAGTATTTT
CDR3: CASTVHTPSTDTQYF

J: TRBJ1-2
size: NA
V: TRBV6-5
D: NA
DNA: TGTGCCAGCAGCTACAGGGATCTCGATGGCTACACCTTC
CDR3: CASSYRDLDGYTF

J: TRBJ2-7
size: NA
V: TRBV29-1
D: TRBD1
DNA: TGCAGCGTTGAAGGGGACAGGGAGCCCTACGAGCAGTACTTC
CDR3: CSVEGDREPYEQYF

J: TRBJ2-3
size: NA
V: TRBV20-1
D: TRBD1
DNA: TGCAGTGCTAGAGCCCGGACAGGGACCGCAGATACGCAGTATTTT
CDR3: CSARARTGTADTQYF

J: TRBJ2-7
size: NA
V: TRBV6-2/TRBV6-3
D: TRBD1
DNA: TGTGCCAGCAGTTCCAACCCTGGACAGGGGGTGTACGAGCAGTACTTC
CDR3: CASSSNPGQGVYEQYF

J: TRBJ2-2
size: NA
V: TRBV15
D: NA
DNA: TGTGCCACCAGCAGGACCGGGGAGCTGTTTTTT
CDR3: CATSRTGELFF

J: TRBJ1-1
size: NA
V: TRBV12-3/TRBV12-4
D: NA
DNA: TGTGCCAGCAGCCCGACCAGTTTCGCTGAAGCTTTCTTT
CDR3: CASSPTSFAEAFF

J: TRBJ2-1
size: NA
V: TRBV3-1
D: NA
DNA: TGTGCCAGCAGCCCGCGGGACGGCGGTTACAATGAGCAGTTCTTC
CDR3: CASSPRDGGYNEQFF

J: TRBJ2-1
size: NA
V: TRBV9
D: NA
DNA: TGTGCCAGCAGTGGAGAGGGCGGCAGCTCCTACAATGAGCAGTTCTTC
CDR3: CASSGEGGSSYNEQFF

J: TRBJ2-7
size: once
V: TRBV6-5
D: NA
DNA: TGTGCCAGCAGTTACGGCGGAGGAACCTACGAGCAGTACTTC
CDR3: CASSYGGGTYEQYF

J: TRBJ1-1
size: NA
V: TRBV5-1
D: TRBD1
DNA: TGCGCCAGCAGCTTGAGGACAGGTATGGGGTTCTCCACTGAAGCTTTCTTT
CDR3: CASSLRTGMGFSTEAFF

J: TRBJ1-2
size: NA
V: TRBV9
D: NA
DNA: TGTGCCAGCAGCGTAGCTGGGACGGCGACTGGGGTCGGCTACACCTTC
CDR3: CASSVAGTATGVGYTF

J: TRBJ1-5
size: NA
V: TRBV4-3
D: NA
DNA: TGCGCCAGCAGCCAAGATGGATTATCGGATCAGCCCCAGCATTTT
CDR3: CASSQDGLSDQPQHF

J: TRBJ2-5
size: NA
V: TRBV11-3
D: TRBD1
DNA: TGTGCCAGCAGCGTAGGGACAGGGGACCAAGAGACCCAGTACTTC
CDR3: CASSVGTGDQETQYF

J: TRBJ2-1
size: NA
V: TRBV9
D: NA
DNA: TGTGCCAGCAGCCAGCTAAACAGGGTTTCCTACAATGAGCAGTTCTTC
CDR3: CASSQLNRVSYNEQFF

J: TRBJ2-7
size: NA
V: TRBV20-1
D: TRBD1
DNA: TGCAGTGCTATAGACAGGGACTCCTACGAGCAGTACTTC
CDR3: CSAIDRDSYEQYF

J: TRBJ1-2
size: NA
V: TRBV30
D: NA
DNA: TGTGCCTGGAGTGCGGGGGTTGATGGCTACACCTTC
CDR3: CAWSAGVDGYTF